This TCR beta chain is from a study of blood T cell repertoires in COVID-19. In the study overall: Sites in the United States, Italy and Spain provided acute and convalescent COVID-19 samples. PBMCs, B-cell-depleted T cells, or T cells were the source of the cDNA or gDNA that made up the material.

The CDR3 length is 14 residues. CDR1 SGHAT and CDR2 FQNNGV come from the germline V gene. Trimming cost V 10 bases and J 2 bases, with 12 bases left between them. Original data processing: Cell counts per sample came from amplifying reference gene primers. TCRdb keeps only in-frame clones here, not all; method: immunoSEQ multiplex PCR. From that table come the V and J calls and clone size; the DNA was used to work out D and trimming. The repertoire includes around 110,000 clones, approximately 80% of them detected once, and 7.5% sits in the top ten. The chain carries TRBV11-2 and TRBJ1-6, with D perhaps TRBD1 (5 bases). This TCR came from a man between 65 and 85 years old with active or convalescent COVID-19. The sample was peripheral blood. CDR3 sequence (DNA): TGTGCCACCAGGGAGGCCGCCTATAATTCACCCCTCCACTTT. Translation gives CATREAAYNSPLHF.